This T cell receptor beta chain was sequenced for a study of blood T cells in healthy people across ages. Turning to this clonotype: Antigen: not known. Relative to the germline gene, one junction end is altered; a read error may explain this.

General study results and limits: Without sorted subsets, naive and antigen-experienced compartments could not be conclusively compared. The diversity estimates, figures obtained from one million T cells, were considered underestimates.

CDR3 length: 12 amino acids. The germline gives CDR1 DFQATT, CDR2 SNEGSKA (reference sequence). A second about 6 to 11 cycle PCR used barcoded and J-beta primers. Each of the cDNA molecules was tagged by a template-switch adaptor with 12 random nucleotides. TCRdb itself ran the 5' RACE reads through MiXCR, one entry per CDR3 protein. The sample gives 600,000 or so distinct CDR3 sequences, about 30% of which show up once; around 14% is in the top ten. The TCR originated in a woman of 80 years or more in good health. Sequencing input: blood. The rearrangement links TRBV20-1 to TRBJ2-3, with D possibly matching TRBD1 (5 bases). In DNA, the CDR3 is TGCAGTGCTAGCCAGGACACAGGTACGCAGTATTTT. This encodes CSASQDTGTQYF.